The next 17 T cell receptor beta chains were all read from a single sample in a study of T cell responses to AZD1222 COVID-19 vaccine. Here immunoSEQ multiplex PCR was the method, and the copy in TCRdb shows in-frame clones only, minus some. The sample holds 160,000 or so clones, over 80% seen once. This specimen consisted of peripheral blood, obtained 28 days after the second dose of the MenACWY control vaccine. Receptor source: an adult who received the MenACWY meningococcal vaccine as a control.

The gene calls are TRBV10-3 and TRBJ1-5; 10 nucleotides align to TRBD1. Germline-derived CDR1 and CDR2 are ENHRY and SYGVKD. This CDR3 spans 17 amino acids. After removal of 2 bases from V and 2 bases from J, the junction contained 6 bases not matched to a gene. CDR3 in DNA: TGTGCCATCAGTGAGCCGACCGGGACAGGGGGCAATCAGCCCCAGCATTTT. It yields the protein CAISEPTGTGGNQPQHF.

The CDR3 region has the DNA TGTGCCAGCAGTGAAGCGTACGGGACAGTCGAAGAGACCCAGTACTTC. Its protein is CASSEAYGTVEETQYF. J is TRBJ2-5 and V is TRBV6-1; TRBD1 matches 7 bases. Germline V lookup: CDR1 MNHNS, CDR2 SASEGT. This CDR3 region has 16 residues. V lost 0 bases to trimming and J lost 3 bases; unmatched junction nucleotides: 7.

The rearrangement joins TRBV5-1 to TRBJ1-2; D gene ambiguous. V lost 0 bases and J 5 bases, leaving 14 bases between the germline ends. This CDR3 is 15 amino acids long. Per germline, CDR1 SGHRS and CDR2 YFSETQ. This CDR3 reads CASSLGQATPYGYTF. The CDR3 DNA follows: TGCGCCAGCAGCTTGGGGCAGGCGACCCCTTATGGCTACACCTTC.

This clone is categorized as medium-sized. The gene calls are TRBV27 and TRBJ1-1; D gene ambiguous. The CDR3 is 14 amino acids. Trimming removed 1 base from V and 3 bases from J, with 9 bases in between. CDR1 is MNHEY, CDR2 SMNVEV, per germline (reference sequence). In DNA, the CDR3 is TGTGCCAGCAGTTTATGGGGTGGGCACACTGAAGCTTTCTTT. Its translation is CASSLWGGHTEAFF.

CDR3 in DNA: TGCGCCAGCAGCCCCCGGACAGGGGGGAACTATGGCTACACCTTC. Translated: CASSPRTGGNYGYTF. V is TRBV4-3 and J is TRBJ1-2; 10 nucleotides match TRBD1. J was trimmed by 2 bases and V by 4 bases; bases with no gene match: 4. This CDR3 contains 15 residues. Germline CDR1 and CDR2: LGHNA and YSLEER.

This rearrangement joins TRBV6-5 to TRBJ1-6, with D maybe TRBD1 (6 bases). V was pared by 6 bases and J by 10 bases, with 19 bases between. Per the germline V gene, CDR1 is MNHEY and CDR2 is SVGAGI. The CDR3 is 15 amino acids. The CDR3 loop reads CASSLIGTSRSPLHF. The CDR3 DNA reads as TGTGCCAGCAGCCTGATTGGGACATCTAGGTCACCCCTCCACTTT.

This clone was observed a single time. Other DNA sequences in this specimen translate into the identical CDR3. The rearrangement joins TRBV5-6 to TRBJ2-7, with D unclear. Trimming pared 0 bases from V and 1 base from J, leaving 8 bases between. From germline, CDR1 is SGHDT and CDR2 YYEEEE. This CDR3 contains 14 residues. CDR3 nucleotides: TGTGCCAGCAGCTTGGCCAAGGGTTCCTACGAGCAGTACTTC. It yields the protein CASSLAKGSYEQYF.

The V and J genes are TRBV12-5 and TRBJ2-2; 7 bases match TRBD2. The trim removed 6 bases at V and 4 bases at J, leaving 17 bases unmatched. CDR1 LGHNT and CDR2 FRNRAP come from the germline V gene. The CDR3 spans 18 residues. CDR3 region: CASGGDGGGPQGTGELFF. The CDR3 coding sequence is TGTGCTAGTGGGGGAGACGGGGGAGGGCCCCAAGGCACCGGGGAGCTGTTTTTT.

V and J are TRBV5-1 and TRBJ1-1; 7 bases agree with TRBD1. CDR1 and CDR2 (germline): SGHRS, YFSETQ. This CDR3 comprises 14 residues. The junction had 2 bases not matched to a gene; V was cut back by 0 bases and J by 3 bases. CDR3 nucleotide sequence: TGCGCCAGCAGCTTGGAAGGGGGCTACACTGAAGCTTTCTTT. Translated, it gives CASSLEGGYTEAFF.

The chain uses TRBV9 and TRBJ2-7; 7 bases agree with TRBD2. CDR3 length equals 14 residues. CDR1 SGDLS and CDR2 YYNGEE come from the germline V gene. V lost 0 bases, J lost 13 bases, and 13 bases stayed unmatched. CDR3 protein: CASSVEYRLTSLYF. The CDR3 bases are TGTGCCAGCAGCGTAGAGTACAGATTGACTAGCCTTTACTTC.

This chain links TRBV9 with TRBJ1-5, with 7 bases lining up with TRBD1. CDR3 length equals 15 residues. Losses at the gene ends were 0 bases for V and 7 bases for J; bases not matched to a gene: 7. Germline loops: CDR1 SGDLS, CDR2 YYNGEE. The CDR3 here is CASSVGEGADQPQHF. The DNA for the CDR3 is TGTGCCAGCAGCGTAGGAGAGGGGGCGGACCAGCCCCAGCATTTT.

In its sample, this clone was seen a few times. J is TRBJ2-4 and V is TRBV19, with D possibly matching TRBD1 (6 bases). The length of the CDR3 is 12 residues. Germline V gene sequence: CDR1 LNHDA, CDR2 SQIVND (reference sequence). The V gene lost 10 bases and the J gene lost 3 bases, with 10 bases spanning the gap. In DNA form, the CDR3 reads TGTGCCACGGGACAAAACAAAAACATTCAGTACTTC. Its translation: CATGQNKNIQYF.

V and J are TRBV4-1 and TRBJ1-2; perhaps TRBD1 as D (5 bases). Trimming took off 7 bases at V and 0 bases at J, with 15 bases between the two ends. This CDR3 region has 15 residues. Germline V CDR1 and CDR2: MGHRA, YSYEKL. The CDR3 nucleotides read TGCGCCAGCACACGACAGCGAGAAGCTAACTATGGCTACACCTTC. Amino acids: CASTRQREANYGYTF.

V is TRBV9 and J is TRBJ1-2; possible D gene TRBD1, 6 bases. The CDR3 sequence is 15 residues long. V was cut by 0 bases and J by 4 bases, with 13 bases left in between. The germline V gene encodes CDR1 SGDLS and CDR2 YYNGEE. CDR3 DNA sequence: TGTGCCAGCAGCGTAGATTTAACAGGGACCTATGGCTACACCTTC. Translation: CASSVDLTGTYGYTF.

This clone appeared a single time. The V gene is TRBV5-1, the J gene TRBJ2-2; possible D gene TRBD1, 5 bases. Trimming cost V 4 bases and J 7 bases, with 17 bases left between them. CDR3 length: 15 amino acids. Germline V lookup: CDR1 SGHRS, CDR2 YFSETQ. The CDR3 is CASSAGFRVIGELFF. The DNA for the CDR3 is TGCGCCAGCAGCGCCGGCTTCAGGGTGATCGGGGAGCTGTTTTTT.

V is TRBV6-5 and J is TRBJ2-5, with TRBD1 as a possible D gene (6 bases). V was clipped by 6 bases and J by 6 bases, with 17 bases between them. Germline CDR1 is MNHEY and CDR2 is SVGAGI. CDR3 length: 14 residues. CDR3 loop: CASSAQGRIQTQYF. As DNA, the CDR3 is TGTGCCAGCAGCGCCCAGGGGCGAATACAGACCCAGTACTTC.

This rearrangement joins TRBV9 to TRBJ1-3; D remains unclear. CDR3 length: 11 residues. Germline CDR1 and CDR2: SGDLS and YYNGEE. The V gene lost 0 bases and the J gene lost 5 bases, with 0 bases spanning the gap. Written as DNA, the CDR3 is TGTGCCAGCAGCGTAGGAAACACCATATATTTT. Translating it yields CASSVGNTIYF.